This TCR beta chain was profiled in a study of T cells in localized non-small cell lung cancer. Overall study results and limits: In adjacent lung, a median roughly 57 of the top 100 tumor clones were found.

This CDR3 is built from 16 residues. CDR1 MNHGY and CDR2 SAAAGT come from the germline V gene. The V end was cut by 6 bases, the J end by 0 bases, with 18 bases between. As regards this clone: Its antigen remains unknown.

Profiling relied on immunoSEQ multiplex PCR, and the TCRdb table lists in-frame clones only, not all of them. The sample includes a few thousand clones, about 20% seen only once; the top ten take under 20%. This receptor was taken from a man aged 35 to 69 with stage II lung adenocarcinoma. The chain recombines TRBV6-8 with TRBJ2-7; D is perhaps TRBD2 (6 bases). The sequences come from lung tumor tissue, collected before any cancer treatment. The CDR3 loop is CASRGIAAPSSYEQYF. The CDR3 coding sequence is TGTGCCAGCAGGGGCATAGCGGCCCCGAGCTCCTACGAGCAGTACTTC.